This T cell receptor (beta chain) appears in the sequencing data of a study of radiation and T cells in renal cell carcinoma (dated by TCRdb to 2019 to 2021). Some background on the complete study: A total of around 50 samples underwent TCR beta sequencing, made up of around 26 tumors and approximately 27 peripheral blood samples. The last blood draw occurred 4 weeks after radiation, at the same time as nephrectomy. Across all 50 or so samples, 3.8 million or so unique CDR3 nucleotide sequences encoding 2,658,974 unique CDR3 amino acid sequences were identified. Results and caveats for the whole study, not just this receptor: Dynamics of the blood repertoire were not tracked past 4 weeks after treatment. Effects of radiation dose or scheduling on the TCR repertoire could not be addressed with the single-armed trial design. An increase in top tumor clonotypes in blood was observed from baseline to 2 weeks post-radiation, followed by contraction by 4 weeks, which was taken to suggest transient expansion of tumor-resident clones. No pretreatment tumor biopsies were available, so the baseline intratumoral presence of clonotypes could not be determined.

Worth noting for this clone: Its antigen is currently not known. Base-call qualities are not available, and no considerably larger clone is one nucleotide away.

TCR beta libraries were generated from genomic DNA with the immunoSEQ kit, following the manufacturer's recommendations. For library preparation, a first multiplex PCR was performed with proprietary primers, followed by a second PCR in which unique barcodes were added, and bead cleanups were performed after each round. A kit-provided positive control reaction and a negative control reaction were included in every sample batch. The final libraries underwent checking on an Agilent 4200 TapeStation D1000 ScreenTape, volumetric pooling, and quantification by qPCR. Sequencing was performed on an Illumina NextSeq500 with a MidOutput 150-cycle cartridge, and 156 Read1 and 15 Index1 cycles were run with kit custom primers. The pooled library was loaded at about 1 pM, with a roughly 21% PhiX control spiked in. On the authors' methods: The vendor-processed data were analyzed in R, and a clonotype was defined as all T cells that share the same CDR3 nucleotide sequence. For clone abundance analyses, frequencies were normalized to the 10,000 most abundant clones in each sample. Public T cell clones, which averaged fewer than five per sample, were removed prior to analysis. A difference in abundance of at least 32-fold between compartments was used to define tumor-enriched and baseline blood-enriched clonotypes. A beta-binomial differential abundance model was used to identify clonotypes that expanded or contracted between blood time points. Tumor-blood repertoire similarity was measured with the Baroni-Urbani and Buser coefficient, and groups were compared using two-tailed Wilcoxon tests in R. The clones in this table, taken by TCRdb from immuneACCESS, are in-frame only. Not every clone is retained; where verified, under half of the shortfall comes from an unresolved V gene, and the cause of the rest is unknown. The V and J calls and clone size come from that table; D and trimming were worked out from the DNA. Present in this sample are around 180,000 clones, about 85% of which were seen just once. Jointly, the top ten make up 11% of the sample.

The sample's time point label, decoded: blood 4 weeks post-SBRT, at nephrectomy. What the treatment or condition label conveys for this sample: 15 Gy SBRT to primary tumor, nephrectomy 4 weeks later. Samples were obtained from a clinical trial, in which 15 Gy stereotactic body radiation therapy was delivered to primary renal cell carcinomas and nephrectomy was performed 4 weeks later. To follow tumor-enriched clonotypes, serial peripheral blood was collected from radiation-treated patients at baseline and at 2 weeks and 4 weeks after SBRT. Every patient had renal cell carcinoma of clear cell pathology. Genomic DNA for TCR sequencing was prepared using the QIAamp DNA Blood Mini Kit (Qiagen). Samples were included in the analyses only if all quality control checks were passed. The TCR comes from a woman in her fifties or sixties with renal cell carcinoma. This material consisted of blood, taken from a patient whose treatment included radiotherapy and nephrectomy.

The nucleotides read TGTGCCACCAGCGCCCCGGGGCGCAATCAGCCCCAGCATTTT. This gives the protein CATSAPGRNQPQHF. The chain is made from TRBV15 and TRBJ1-5; the D region possibly corresponds to TRBD1 (5 bases align). V is pared back by 5 bases and J by 2 bases, with 10 bases lying between the germline termini. The germline V gene encodes CDR1 LNHNV and CDR2 YYDKDF (reference sequence). From cysteine to phenylalanine, the CDR3 is 14 amino acids long. The CDR3 DNA has 42 bases and is translated from base 1.